This entry describes one T cell receptor (beta chain). This record comes from a study of T cell changes during pregnancy in multiple sclerosis. The V gene lost 0 bases and the J gene lost 0 bases, with 6 bases spanning the gap. Germline V CDR1 and CDR2: GTSNPN, SVGIG (reference sequence). The CDR3 loop spans 14 amino acids. Clones were sequenced by immunoSEQ multiplex PCR, and TCRdb holds only the in-frame ones, with some missing. In the table there are 30,000 to 45,000 clones, about 88% of which are singletons. V usage is TRBV30 and J usage is TRBJ1-3; D unresolved. The source of this sequence is a female donor with multiple sclerosis, enrolled in a pregnancy study. Here the sequenced sample was CD4+ T cells from peripheral blood mononuclear cells, taken before pregnancy. As DNA, the CDR3 is TGTGCCTGGAGTGTTGGGCGCTCTGGAAACACCATATATTTT. This translates into CAWSVGRSGNTIYF. Drawing the rest from reference TRBV30 and TRBJ1-3, the complete variable domain is SQTIHQWPATLVQPVGSPLSLECTVEGTSNPNLYWYRQAAGRGLQLLFYSVGIGQISSEVPQNLSASRPQDRQFILSSKKLLLSDSGFYLCAWSVGRSGNTIYFGEGSWLTVV.